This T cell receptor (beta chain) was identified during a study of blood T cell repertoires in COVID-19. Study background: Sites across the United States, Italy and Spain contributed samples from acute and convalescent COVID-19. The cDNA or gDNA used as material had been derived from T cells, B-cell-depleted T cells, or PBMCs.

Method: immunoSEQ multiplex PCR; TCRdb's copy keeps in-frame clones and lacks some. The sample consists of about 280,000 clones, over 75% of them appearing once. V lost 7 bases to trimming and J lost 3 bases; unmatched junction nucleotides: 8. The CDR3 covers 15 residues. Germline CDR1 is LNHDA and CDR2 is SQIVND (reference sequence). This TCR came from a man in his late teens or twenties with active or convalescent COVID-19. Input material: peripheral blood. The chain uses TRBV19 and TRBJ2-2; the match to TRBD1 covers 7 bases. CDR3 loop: CASTREGGYTGELFF. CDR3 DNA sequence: TGTGCCAGTACCCGGGAAGGGGGCTACACCGGGGAGCTGTTTTTT.